Below, one TCR beta chain is given with its context. Its antigen is unidentified. The sample comes from a study of T cell responses to AZD1222 COVID-19 vaccine. Pooling of second doses given at about 4 or about 12 weeks was done. Libraries were prepared by immunoSEQ multiplex PCR; TCRdb keeps only in-frame clonotypes and omits some of them. The sample shows 25,000 to 40,000 clones, approximately 88% of them seen only once. CDR3 size: 15 residues. V was pared by 2 bases and J by 9 bases, with 7 bases of the junction left unmatched. Germline CDR1 and CDR2: LGHNA and YSLEER. Whole-study results and caveats: Vaccine-related CD4 TCRs covered spike, predominating at 160-218 and 743-854. At baseline, seropositivity was found in only 5 to 7 AZD1222 recipients. Repertoire sampling happened only post peak T cell response.

Sequencing used peripheral blood, obtained 28 days after the second AZD1222 dose. The chain recombines TRBV4-3 with TRBJ2-1; TRBD2 aligns across 10 bases. This clonotype was sampled from an adult who received the AZD1222 COVID-19 vaccine. The CDR3 sequence: CASSQISGGAGEQFF. In DNA form, the CDR3 reads TGCGCCAGCAGCCAAATAAGCGGGGGGGCGGGTGAGCAGTTCTTC.